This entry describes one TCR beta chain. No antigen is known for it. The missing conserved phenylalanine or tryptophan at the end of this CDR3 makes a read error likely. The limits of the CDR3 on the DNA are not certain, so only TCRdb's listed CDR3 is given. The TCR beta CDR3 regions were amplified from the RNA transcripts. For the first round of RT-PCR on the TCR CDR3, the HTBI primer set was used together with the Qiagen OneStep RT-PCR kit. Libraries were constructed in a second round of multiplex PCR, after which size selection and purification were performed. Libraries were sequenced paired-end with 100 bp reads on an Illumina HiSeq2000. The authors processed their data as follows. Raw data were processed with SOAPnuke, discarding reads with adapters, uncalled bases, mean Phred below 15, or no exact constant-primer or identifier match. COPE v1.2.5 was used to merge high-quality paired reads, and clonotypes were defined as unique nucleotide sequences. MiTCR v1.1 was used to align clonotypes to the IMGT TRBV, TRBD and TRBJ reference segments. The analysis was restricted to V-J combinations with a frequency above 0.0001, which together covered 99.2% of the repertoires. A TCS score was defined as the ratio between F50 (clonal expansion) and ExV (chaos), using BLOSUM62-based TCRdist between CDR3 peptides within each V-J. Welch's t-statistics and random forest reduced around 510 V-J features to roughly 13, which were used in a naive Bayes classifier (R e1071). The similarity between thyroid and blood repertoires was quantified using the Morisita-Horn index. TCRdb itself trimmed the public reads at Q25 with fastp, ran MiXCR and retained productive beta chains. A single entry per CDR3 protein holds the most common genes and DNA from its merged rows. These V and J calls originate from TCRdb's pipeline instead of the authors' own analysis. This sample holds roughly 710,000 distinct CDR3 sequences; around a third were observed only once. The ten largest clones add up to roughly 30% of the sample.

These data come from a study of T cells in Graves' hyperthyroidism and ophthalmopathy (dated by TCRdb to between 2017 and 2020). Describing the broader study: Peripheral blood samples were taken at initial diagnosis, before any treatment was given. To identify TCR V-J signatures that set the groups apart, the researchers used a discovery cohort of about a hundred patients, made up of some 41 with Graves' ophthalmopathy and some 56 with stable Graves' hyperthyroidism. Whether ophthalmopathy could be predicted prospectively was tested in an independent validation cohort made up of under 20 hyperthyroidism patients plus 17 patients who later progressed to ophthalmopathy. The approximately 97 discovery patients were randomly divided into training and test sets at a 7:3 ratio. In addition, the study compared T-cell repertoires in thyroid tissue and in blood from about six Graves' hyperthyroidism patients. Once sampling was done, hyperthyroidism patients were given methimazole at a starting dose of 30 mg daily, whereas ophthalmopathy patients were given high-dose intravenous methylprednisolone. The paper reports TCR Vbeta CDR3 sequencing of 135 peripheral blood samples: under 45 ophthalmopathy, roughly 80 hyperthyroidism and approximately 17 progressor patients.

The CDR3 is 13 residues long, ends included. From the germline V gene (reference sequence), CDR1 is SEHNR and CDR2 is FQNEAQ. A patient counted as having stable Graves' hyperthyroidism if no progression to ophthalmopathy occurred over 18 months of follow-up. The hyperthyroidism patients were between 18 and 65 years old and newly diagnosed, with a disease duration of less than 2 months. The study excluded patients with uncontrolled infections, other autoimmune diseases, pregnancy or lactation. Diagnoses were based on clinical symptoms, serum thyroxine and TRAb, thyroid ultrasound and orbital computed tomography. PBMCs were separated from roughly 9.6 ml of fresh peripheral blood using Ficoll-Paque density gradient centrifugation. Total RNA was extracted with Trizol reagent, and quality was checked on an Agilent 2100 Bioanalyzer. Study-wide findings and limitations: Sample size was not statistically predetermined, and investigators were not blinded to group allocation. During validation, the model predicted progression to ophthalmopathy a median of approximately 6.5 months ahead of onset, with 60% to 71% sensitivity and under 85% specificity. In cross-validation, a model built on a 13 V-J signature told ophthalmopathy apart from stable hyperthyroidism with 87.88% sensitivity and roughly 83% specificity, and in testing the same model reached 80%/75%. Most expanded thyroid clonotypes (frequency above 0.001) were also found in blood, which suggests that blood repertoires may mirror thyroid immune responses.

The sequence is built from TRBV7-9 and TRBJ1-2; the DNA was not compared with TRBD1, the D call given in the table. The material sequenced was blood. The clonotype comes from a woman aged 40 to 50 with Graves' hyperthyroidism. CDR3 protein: CASSDQGSGGCTS.